In its sample, the clone carrying this TCR beta chain was seen a few times. Antigen specificity is unknown. This specimen belongs to a study of T cell repertoires in cytomegalovirus infection. As for the study in general: Matching HLA type and CMV infection were both indicated by public TCR beta signatures.

CDR3 length: 16 residues. Trimming left V 5 bases short and J 2 bases short, with 19 bases between. Per the germline V gene, CDR1 is KGHSH and CDR2 is LQKENI. Regarding the study as a whole: HLA-C-restricted, CMV-specific TCR beta clonotypes were dominant ex vivo. Of the TCR beta families, the public ones yielded a cumulative frequency that identified carriers of CMV plus the relevant HLA.

TCRdb reprocessed the reads via MiXCR and lists one record per CDR3 protein. The table has 250,000 to 350,000 distinct CDR3 sequences, about 23% seen once; the top ten hold approximately 13%. The TCR comes from a human donor in good health (CMV status not recorded). Some clones in this sample may be carry-over from other donors' samples. Sequencing was done on a sample of PBMCs. The V and J genes are TRBV18 and TRBJ2-7; D is perhaps TRBD2 (7 bases). CDR3 in amino acids: CASSGKAGHTTYEQYF. CDR3 sequence (DNA): TGTGCCAGCTCAGGAAAAGCGGGACATACGACCTACGAGCAGTACTTC.